Listed here are 2 T cell receptor beta chains from one sample, sequenced in a study of regulatory T cells in long-lasting Graves disease. Documented time point: persistent/refractory GD, antithyroid drugs over 5 years with positive TRAb. PBMC-extracted RNA yielded the TCR library. The authors built TCR beta libraries using iRepertoire HTBI primers and Arm-PCR of CDR3 regions. TCRdb analysed the multiplex PCR reads with MiXCR anew, one entry per CDR3 protein. The sample gives more than 350,000 distinct CDR3 sequences, approximately 22% of which show up once; roughly 13% is in the top ten. The specimen was peripheral blood mononuclear cells (PBMCs), collected when the disease was refractory, from a patient treated with antithyroid drugs. The receptors shown here come from a female donor with Graves disease.

This clonotype was seen only a few times. The genes are TRBV7-2 and TRBJ2-6, with D possibly being TRBD1 (6 bases). V lost 2 bases, J lost 2 bases, and 22 bases lay in between. The germline CDR1 and CDR2 sequences are SGHTA and FQGNSA. The CDR3 extends over 20 amino acids. The CDR3 region has the DNA TGTGCCAGCAGCTTATATTACACCACAGGGAGAAAACCTGGGGCCAACGTCCTGACTTTC. Residues: CASSLYYTTGRKPGANVLTF. The entire variable domain, with the rest obtained from reference TRBV7-2 and TRBJ2-6, is as follows: GAGVSQSPSNKVTEKGKDVELRCDPISGHTALYWYRQSLGQGLEFLIYFQGNSAPDKSGLPSDRFSAERTGGSVSTLTIQRTQQEDSAVYLCASSLYYTTGRKPGANVLTFGAGSRLTVL.

The V and J genes are TRBV6-2 or TRBV6-3 and TRBJ1-1, with a tentative D call TRBD1 (5 bases). Germline V gene lookup returns CDR1 MNHEY and CDR2 SVGEGT. V shed 0 bases and J shed 1 base, with 15 bases lying between them. The CDR3 extends over 17 amino acids. Here the CDR3 reads CASSYSPDTRSNTEAFF. CDR3 sequence (DNA): TGTGCCAGCAGTTACTCCCCGGACACGAGGTCGAACACTGAAGCTTTCTTT.